This T cell receptor (beta chain) appears in the sequencing data of a study of CD8+CD57+ T cells in acquired aplastic anemia. The wider study: Around 3.5 ug was the average amount of DNA from sorted CD4+ and CD8+ cells.

Study outcomes and limitations: Both patients and controls carried the same twenty-nine CD8+ CDR3 sequences.

Patients included in sequencing had previously demonstrated CD8+CD57+ cell expansion by flow cytometry. V trimming: 1 base; J trimming: 3 bases; junction bases outside the gene matches: 3. CDR1 ENHRY and CDR2 SYGVKD come from the germline V gene. The CDR3 consists of 15 residues. There are a few counts of this clonotype. What it binds is not known. The TCR beta profiling, which covered VDJ combination and CDR3 sequence, was carried out using genomic DNA as the template. TCRdb used MiXCR to reprocess the reads, holding one entry per CDR3 protein. The sample carries around 150,000 distinct CDR3 sequences, around 48% recorded once.

The sequencing sample was made of sorted CD4+, CD8+, or CD8+CD57+ T cells (not recorded which) from PBMCs. The chain carries TRBV10-3 and TRBJ2-7, with 10 nucleotides matching TRBD2. The sequence was obtained from a human donor with aplastic anemia. The CDR3 protein is CAISEFTSGNYEQYF. DNA for the CDR3: TGTGCCATCAGTGAGTTCACTAGCGGGAACTACGAGCAGTACTTC.